This T cell receptor beta chain was recovered during a study of cytomegalovirus exposure and HLA in healthy donors. The primer mix had 60 Vbeta and 13 Jbeta primers. Method: immunoSEQ multiplex PCR; TCRdb's copy keeps in-frame clones and lacks some. This sample yields a few hundred thousand clones, of which 70% to 85% are seen a single time; approximately 0.22% belongs to the top ten. This clone showed up just a few times. The CDR3 is 16 residues long. The V gene lost 6 bases and the J gene lost 5 bases, with 21 bases spanning the gap. Germline V gives CDR1 SGHKS, CDR2 YYEKEE (reference sequence). This chain connects TRBV5-5 to TRBJ2-1; possibly TRBD2 for D (5 bases). The clonotype was recovered from a girl aged 2 to 10 in good health and CMV-seronegative. The sequenced material came from PBMCs. The CDR3 loop is CASNMREGAGNNEQFF. The CDR3 DNA is TGTGCCAGCAACATGCGTGAGGGCGCCGGGAACAATGAGCAGTTCTTC.